This T cell receptor (beta chain) originates from a study of blood T cell repertoires in COVID-19. The wider study: The United States, Italy and Spain provided the acute and convalescent COVID-19 samples. T cells, B-cell-depleted T cells, or PBMCs provided the cDNA or gDNA that served as material.

Trimming took 7 bases from V and 1 from J, leaving 13 bases between them. The CDR3 is made up of 14 amino acids. Per germline, CDR1 MNHEY and CDR2 SVGAGI. This clone was counted only a few times. TCRdb's copy holds only in-frame clones and misses some; the assay was immunoSEQ multiplex PCR. Found here are 250,000 or so clones, about nine tenths of them singletons; the top ten hold over 0.85%. Living in 24 US areas, the participants were between roughly 18 and 89 years of age. Grouping used clinical history reported by participants in a survey and questionnaire. Specimen: PBMCs or T cells enriched from blood (not recorded which). The sequence derives from a man between 45 and 60 years old who had been exposed to COVID-19. This chain joins TRBV6-5 and TRBJ1-2; D may be TRBD1 (6 bases). CDR3 amino acids: CASTDRGGNYGYTF. CDR3 nucleotide sequence: TGTGCCAGCACGGACAGAGGAGGTAACTATGGCTACACCTTC.